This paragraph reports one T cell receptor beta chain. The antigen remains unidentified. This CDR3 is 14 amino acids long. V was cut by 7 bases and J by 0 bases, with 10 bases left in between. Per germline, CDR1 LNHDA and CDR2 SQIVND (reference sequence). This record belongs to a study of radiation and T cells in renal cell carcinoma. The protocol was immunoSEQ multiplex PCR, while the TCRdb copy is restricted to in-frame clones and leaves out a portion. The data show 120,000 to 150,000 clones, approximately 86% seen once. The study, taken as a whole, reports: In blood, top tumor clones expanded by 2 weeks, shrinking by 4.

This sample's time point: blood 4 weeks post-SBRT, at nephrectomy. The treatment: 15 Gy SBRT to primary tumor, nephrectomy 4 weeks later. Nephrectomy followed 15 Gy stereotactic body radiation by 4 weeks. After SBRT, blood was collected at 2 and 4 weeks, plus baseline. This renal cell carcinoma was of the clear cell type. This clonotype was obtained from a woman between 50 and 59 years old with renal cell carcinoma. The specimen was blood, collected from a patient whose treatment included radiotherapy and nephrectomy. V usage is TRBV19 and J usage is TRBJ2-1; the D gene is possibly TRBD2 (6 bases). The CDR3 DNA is TGTGCCAGTAAAGGCGGGAACTCCTACAATGAGCAGTTCTTC. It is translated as CASKGGNSYNEQFF.